This T cell receptor (beta chain) was sequenced during a study of cytomegalovirus exposure and HLA in healthy donors. The primer mix had 60 Vbeta and 13 Jbeta primers. TCRdb's copy holds only in-frame clones and misses some; the assay was immunoSEQ multiplex PCR. The sample consists of over 100,000 clones, approximately 74% of them appearing once. CDR3 length: 14 residues. The germline gives CDR1 SGHRS, CDR2 YFSETQ. V was cut by 0 bases and J by 2 bases, with 9 bases left in between. This clone occurred a few times. The sequence came from a male donor in good health and CMV-seronegative. Source material: PBMCs. The genes are TRBV5-1 and TRBJ2-7; a weak D match, TRBD1 (5 bases). DNA for the CDR3: TGCGCCAGCAGCTTGGGGGGCGGCCCCTACGAGCAGTACTTC. Protein sequence: CASSLGGGPYEQYF.